What follows describes a single T cell receptor (beta chain). This clonotype was seen only a few times. The specificity of this receptor is unknown. No base-level quality is on record; no much larger clone is a single base apart. The data derive from a study of post-analysis software for immune sequencing data (dated by TCRdb to 2014 to 2015). Describing the broader study: Disease courses on record covered relapsing-remitting, secondary progressive and progressive-relapsing multiple sclerosis, though some patients had no subtype annotation. A subset of samples was prepared in parallel using single-end sample barcoding, then pooled and co-amplified after Illumina adapter ligation. The multiple sclerosis patient repertoires were compared with around ten previously published healthy control repertoires from donors aged 6 to 25 years. On the study overall, not on this receptor specifically: Significantly lower normalized Chao1 diversity was found in multiple sclerosis patients than in controls, suggesting substantial peripheral T-cell clonal expansion. Direct clustering with F measure revealed strong co-clustering of samples prepared in the same batch, which led to a batch-effect correction. The control group was slightly older than the multiple sclerosis patient group.

TCR beta repertoires were profiled from peripheral blood of roughly 13 young patients with multiple sclerosis to demonstrate the VDJtools post-analysis software. Multiple sclerosis patients were children and adolescents aged 6 to 15 years. Library preparation used PCR. TCRdb names Illumina HiSeq 2500 as the instrument used. Unique molecular identifiers were incorporated into TCR beta cDNA libraries to reduce PCR and sequencing biases. Per 1 to 10 million input T cells, approximately 500,000 cDNA molecules were obtained, such that each molecule approximated one T cell. The patient libraries were prepared and sequenced using the same protocol as the earlier healthy control dataset. Samples belonging to the same batch were prepared together, multiplexed and sequenced on a shared HiSeq lane. The published analysis was carried out like this. MIGEC handled the raw barcoded reads, throwing out single-read molecular identifier groups before consensus assembly and CDR3 extraction. Clonotype tables were post-analysed with VDJtools, normalizing diversity by down-sampling all datasets to the smallest sample size. In repertoire overlap clustering, CDR3 amino acid sequences, but not nucleotide sequences, were matched to correct batch-related cross-sample contamination. TCRdb reworked the public reads: Q25 trimming with fastp, MiXCR clone assembly, productive beta chains retained. When rows share a CDR3 protein, they turn into one entry using the most common DNA and genes. These V and J calls originate from TCRdb's pipeline instead of the authors' own analysis. The sample table holds hundreds of thousands of distinct CDR3 sequences, of which roughly 50% were seen once. The ten largest clones represent around 4.5% of the sample.

Material: blood. This clonotype originated in a girl aged 5-17 years with multiple sclerosis.

The nucleotides are TGCAGTGCTTCTCTAGCGGGGGGGCGGTCAGATACGCAGTATTTT. Translation gives CSASLAGGRSDTQYF. This chain is built from TRBV20-1 and TRBJ2-3; the central 12 bases match TRBD2. Trimming takes 5 bases off V and 4 bases off J; junction bases not matched to a gene: 7. CDR1 and CDR2 were assigned from the germline V gene (reference sequence) as DFQATT and SNEGSKA. Inclusive of the bounding cysteine and phenylalanine, the CDR3 is 15 residues long. Of the read, only the CDR3 DNA is kept; its 45 bases are in frame from base 1.